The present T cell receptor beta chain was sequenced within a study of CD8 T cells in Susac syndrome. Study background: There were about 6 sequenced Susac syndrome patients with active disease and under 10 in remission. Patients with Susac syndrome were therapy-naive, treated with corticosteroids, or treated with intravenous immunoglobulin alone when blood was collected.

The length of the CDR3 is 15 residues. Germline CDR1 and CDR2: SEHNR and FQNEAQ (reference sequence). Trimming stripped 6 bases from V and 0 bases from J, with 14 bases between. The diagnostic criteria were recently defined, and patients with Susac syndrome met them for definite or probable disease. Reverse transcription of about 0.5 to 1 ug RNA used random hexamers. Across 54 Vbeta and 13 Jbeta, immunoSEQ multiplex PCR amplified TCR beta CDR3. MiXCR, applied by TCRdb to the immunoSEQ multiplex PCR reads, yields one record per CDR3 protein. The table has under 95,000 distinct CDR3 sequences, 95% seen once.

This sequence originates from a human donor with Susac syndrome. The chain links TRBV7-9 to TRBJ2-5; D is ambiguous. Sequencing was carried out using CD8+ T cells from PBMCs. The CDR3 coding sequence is TGTGCCAGCAGAAGATCAGGAGAATACCAAGAGACCCAGTACTTC. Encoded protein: CASRRSGEYQETQYF.